Presented here are 5 T cell receptor beta chains from one specimen sequenced in a study of memory CD4+ T cells and cytomegalovirus serostatus. Sequencing used immunoSEQ multiplex PCR; TCRdb keeps in-frame clones, though not all of them. The data show about 92,000 clones, 80% seen once. The sort gate was single viable CD3+CD4+CD8-CD45RO+ cells for memory CD4+ T cells. What was sequenced was memory CD4+ T cells from blood. The receptor set was obtained from an adult in good health and CMV-seropositive.

The CDR3 DNA follows: TGTGCCAGCAGGTACAGGGGGAGGAACACTGAAGCTTTCTTT. It encodes CASRYRGRNTEAFF. The chain combines TRBV28 with TRBJ1-1, with 8 bases matching TRBD1. Germline values: CDR1 MDHEN, CDR2 SYDVKM. CDR3 size: 14 residues. The V segment lost 6 bases and the J segment 1 base; nucleotides outside the gene matches: 4.

This rearrangement joins TRBV6-6 to TRBJ2-7, with a possible D match to TRBD2 (7 bases). Trimming cost V 7 bases and J 2 bases, with 12 bases left between them. CDR3 length: 13 amino acids. CDR1 and CDR2 (germline): MNHNY, SVGAGI (reference sequence). CDR3 sequence (DNA): TGTGCCAGCAAGGGGGGAGGGACCTACGAGCAGTACTTC. It encodes CASKGGGTYEQYF.

This chain connects TRBV25-1 to TRBJ1-3, with a tentative D call TRBD1 (5 bases). Trimming took off 2 bases at V and 1 base at J, with 12 bases between the two ends. The CDR3 runs 16 residues. The germline gives CDR1 MGHDK, CDR2 SYGVNS. DNA for the CDR3: TGTGCCAGCAGTGAAGGTGTGGGGGGGTCTGGAAACACCATATATTTT. Translated, it gives CASSEGVGGSGNTIYF.

V gene TRBV28 combines with J gene TRBJ2-1, with unresolved D. This CDR3 contains 13 residues. Germline V gene sequence: CDR1 MDHEN, CDR2 SYDVKM. Trimming took 1 base from V and 2 from J, leaving 3 bases between them. The CDR3 sequence: CASSLLAYNEQFF. The CDR3 DNA reads as TGTGCCAGCAGTTTATTGGCCTACAATGAGCAGTTCTTC.

J is TRBJ2-5 and V is TRBV28; 10 nucleotides align to TRBD2. Unmatched junction bases numbered 2, after V lost 5 bases and J lost 2 bases. This CDR3 has 14 amino acids. In germline, CDR1 is MDHEN, CDR2 SYDVKM. In DNA, the CDR3 is TGTGCCAGCAGTCCTAGCGGGGGACAAGAGACCCAGTACTTC. This sequence encodes CASSPSGGQETQYF.